This T cell receptor beta chain comes out of a study of beta chain features in type 1 diabetes. The study, taken as a whole, reports: There was a moderate but significant shortening of TCRB CDR3s in all four CD4+ subsets of Type 1 diabetes patients.

Germline CDR1 SGHTA, CDR2 FQGNSA. The length of the CDR3 is 13 residues. With 5 bases removed from V and 3 bases from J, the gap between germline ends came to 11 bases. For this clone: Its specificity is not known. Distinct nucleotide sequences in the sample also encode this CDR3.

All of the isolated RNA was reverse transcribed, so expressed TCRB transcripts were sequenced. Libraries were prepared by immunoSEQ multiplex PCR; TCRdb keeps only in-frame clonotypes and omits some of them. The sample records 95,000 to 110,000 clones, roughly 28% being singletons. The receptor was derived from a woman between 18 and 30 years old with type 1 diabetes. V gene TRBV7-2 combines with J gene TRBJ2-7; TRBD1 might be the D (5 bases). Sequenced sample: central memory CD4+ T cells from blood. The CDR3 is CASSLGQFYEQYF. For the CDR3, the DNA is TGTGCCAGCAGCCTCGGACAATTCTACGAGCAGTACTTC.